A selection of T cell receptor beta chains follows, all from one sample in a study of beta chain features in type 1 diabetes. Sequenced by immunoSEQ multiplex PCR; TCRdb stores in-frame clones only, minus some. The sample has 600,000 or so clones, over 10% seen once. The specimen sequenced was naive CD4+ T cells from blood. Source of these receptors: a man aged 30 to 45 with type 1 diabetes. Each CDR3 is given with its conserved first and last residue. Each record gives: V gene, clone size, J gene, D gene, CDR3 protein, CDR3 DNA. D genes are given only for firm matches. Rows may omit the clone size; those that give it use once, few, many or a size class.

TRBV11-2	few	TRBJ2-7	.	CASSLDVTAQSGSYEQYF	TGTGCCAGCAGCTTAGATGTCACAGCCCAGAGTGGGTCCTACGAGCAGTACTTC
TRBV2	.	TRBJ2-3	TRBD2	CASTTSGHTDTQYF	TGTGCCAGCACTACTAGCGGTCACACAGATACGCAGTATTTT
TRBV10-3	.	TRBJ1-5	.	CASSQISNQPQHF	TGTGCCAGCAGTCAGATTAGCAATCAGCCCCAGCATTTT
TRBV11-1	.	TRBJ2-1	.	CASSRPGSLANEQFF	TGTGCCAGCAGCCGGCCGGGTAGTTTGGCGAATGAGCAGTTCTTC
TRBV13	.	TRBJ1-2	TRBD1	CASSLLDRGGYTF	TGTGCCAGCAGCTTACTCGACAGGGGGGGCTACACCTTC
TRBV30	few	TRBJ1-6	.	CAWSRNSPLHF	TGTGCCTGGAGCCGGAATTCACCCCTCCACTTT
TRBV29-1	.	TRBJ1-1	TRBD1	CSVGTGGNTEAFF	TGCAGCGTAGGGACAGGGGGGAACACTGAAGCTTTCTTT
TRBV11-2	.	TRBJ2-7	.	CASSSYRRYEQYF	TGTGCCAGCAGCTCGTACAGGAGGTACGAGCAGTACTTC
TRBV5-1	.	TRBJ2-6	TRBD1	CASSSTGDSGANVLTF	TGCGCCAGCAGCTCAACAGGGGATTCTGGGGCCAACGTCCTGACTTTC
TRBV2	.	TRBJ2-1	.	CASSRTNEQFF	TGTGCCAGCTCCCGTACCAATGAGCAGTTCTTC
TRBV7-2	few	TRBJ1-4	.	CASSLSIATNEKLFF	TGTGCCAGCAGCTTGTCCATTGCAACTAATGAAAAACTGTTTTTT
TRBV7-2	.	TRBJ1-4	.	CASSLAAGEEKLFF	TGTGCCAGCAGCTTAGCGGCGGGGGAAGAAAAACTGTTTTTT
TRBV4-3	.	TRBJ2-5	.	CASSQGAGQTQETQYF	TGCGCCAGCAGCCAAGGGGCGGGACAGACCCAAGAGACCCAGTACTTC
TRBV6-5	.	TRBJ2-3	TRBD1	CASKGQGIDTQYF	TGTGCCAGCAAGGGACAGGGGATAGATACGCAGTATTTT
TRBV19	.	TRBJ1-2	.	CASFYRDYGYTF	TGTGCCAGTTTTTACAGGGACTATGGCTACACCTTC
TRBV7-6	few	TRBJ2-5	.	CASRKSMQGETQYF	TGTGCCAGCAGGAAGAGCATGCAGGGTGAGACCCAGTACTTC
TRBV27	.	TRBJ1-5	TRBD1	CASSPQGPNQPQHF	TGTGCCAGCAGTCCACAGGGGCCCAATCAGCCCCAGCATTTT
TRBV28	.	TRBJ2-5	TRBD2	CASSLIAGAIQETQYF	TGTGCCAGCAGTTTAATAGCGGGGGCTATCCAAGAGACCCAGTACTTC
TRBV7-3	once	TRBJ2-1	.	CASSLIERDEQFF	TGTGCCAGCAGCTTAATCGAAAGGGATGAGCAGTTCTTC
TRBV30	.	TRBJ2-1	TRBD2	CAWNYRLAGRNEQFF	TGTGCCTGGAATTACCGACTAGCGGGGAGGAATGAGCAGTTCTTC
TRBV18	few	TRBJ2-3	.	CASSPARSRTDTQYF	TGTGCCAGCTCACCGGCAAGGTCGCGCACAGATACGCAGTATTTT
TRBV29-1	.	TRBJ1-1	.	CSVKGGNTEAFF	TGCAGCGTCAAGGGAGGGAACACTGAAGCTTTCTTT
TRBV2	.	TRBJ1-4	TRBD1	CASSWVRTGGSREKLFF	TGTGCCAGCAGCTGGGTGAGGACAGGGGGCTCGAGAGAAAAACTGTTTTTT
TRBV7-6	few	TRBJ2-6	TRBD1	CASSLDIQGAAGANVLTF	TGTGCCAGCAGCTTAGATATCCAGGGGGCTGCTGGGGCCAACGTCCTGACTTTC
TRBV7-8	few	TRBJ1-2	.	CASSLLRETYGYTF	TGTGCCAGCAGCTTACTCCGCGAAACCTATGGCTACACCTTC
TRBV6-5	few	TRBJ2-7	.	CASSSSWSSYEQYF	TGTGCCAGCTCCTCCTCCTGGAGCTCCTACGAGCAGTACTTC
TRBV7-2	.	TRBJ2-5	.	CASSLRRGAGQETQYF	TGTGCCAGCAGCTTGCGCAGGGGAGCGGGGCAAGAGACCCAGTACTTC
TRBV5-8	few	TRBJ2-7	.	CASSLDQPRVWNYEQYF	TGTGCCAGCAGCTTGGATCAACCCAGGGTGTGGAACTACGAGCAGTACTTC
TRBV6-5	few	TRBJ2-3	.	CASRRQGSDTQYF	TGTGCCAGCAGGCGGCAGGGTTCAGATACGCAGTATTTT
TRBV2	.	TRBJ2-3	TRBD2	CASSGLTSQDTQYF	TGTGCCAGCAGTGGCTTGACTAGCCAGGATACGCAGTATTTT
TRBV14	.	TRBJ2-3	.	CASSQVAGTDTQYF	TGTGCCAGCAGCCAAGTGGCAGGGACAGATACGCAGTATTTT
TRBV14	few	TRBJ2-7	.	CASSVGQGRYYEQYF	TGTGCCAGCAGCGTGGGGCAGGGCAGGTACTACGAGCAGTACTTC
TRBV7-2	.	TRBJ1-2	.	CASSFPQLGALYGYTF	TGTGCCAGCAGTTTTCCTCAATTAGGAGCGCTCTATGGCTACACCTTC
TRBV14	few	TRBJ2-5	.	CASSQEDGETQYF	TGTGCCAGCAGCCAAGAAGACGGAGAGACCCAGTACTTC
TRBV2	.	TRBJ1-2	.	CASRPQNGDHYGYTF	TGTGCCAGCAGACCCCAAAACGGGGATCACTATGGCTACACCTTC
TRBV7-2	.	TRBJ2-7	.	CASRSGGPSYEQYF	TGTGCCAGCCGCTCCGGGGGCCCCTCCTACGAGCAGTACTTC
TRBV9	few	TRBJ2-1	TRBD2	CASSVGLAGGTSYNEQFF	TGTGCCAGCAGCGTAGGGTTAGCGGGGGGCACCTCCTACAATGAGCAGTTCTTC
TRBV6-5	.	TRBJ1-2	.	CASSLHGTRGYTF	TGTGCCAGCAGTCTCCACGGGACTCGGGGCTACACCTTC
TRBV5-1	.	TRBJ2-3	TRBD2	CASSLEREPDTQYF	TGCGCCAGCAGCTTGGAGCGGGAGCCAGATACGCAGTATTTT
TRBV30	.	TRBJ2-5	.	CACLRPAETQYF	TGTGCCTGCTTGAGGCCCGCCGAGACCCAGTACTTC
TRBV7-2	few	TRBJ2-7	TRBD1	CASSPQGFSSYEQYF	TGTGCCAGCAGCCCACAGGGGTTTAGTTCCTACGAGCAGTACTTC
TRBV29-1	.	TRBJ1-2	.	CSGDRSGDDYGYTF	TGCAGCGGTGATCGCTCAGGGGATGACTATGGCTACACCTTC
TRBV9	.	TRBJ1-1	TRBD1	CASSAPGTGGLAFF	TGTGCCAGCAGCGCGCCCGGGACAGGGGGGTTGGCTTTCTTT
TRBV25-1	few	TRBJ2-3	.	CASSDPRGDTQYF	TGTGCCAGCAGTGACCCCCGAGGAGATACGCAGTATTTT